This entry lists 27 T cell receptor beta chains sequenced from one sample in a study of cytomegalovirus exposure and HLA in healthy donors. Both 60 Vbeta primers and 13 Jbeta primers went into the PCR. The table came from immunoSEQ multiplex PCR; TCRdb's copy has only in-frame clones and leaves some out. The table lists under 70,000 clones, approximately 84% of them singletons. The material sequenced was PBMCs. The receptors stem from a man aged 50 or older in good health and CMV-seronegative.

The chain joins TRBV4-2 to TRBJ1-2; TRBD1 matches at 7 bases. The CDR3 runs 19 residues. CDR1 is LGHNA, CDR2 YNFKEQ, per germline. Germline trimming cut 0 bases from V and 2 bases from J; bases unmatched to any gene: 15. The CDR3 DNA follows: TGTGCCAGCAGCCAAGACGCCCGTGGAGGACAGGCAGCCAACTATGGCTACACCTTC. This codes for CASSQDARGGQAANYGYTF.

The chain carries TRBV2 and TRBJ2-7; D is perhaps TRBD2 (6 bases). Germline V CDR1 and CDR2: SNHLY, FYNNEI. V lost 2 bases to trimming and J lost 0 bases, with 20 bases between them. The CDR3 length is 18 residues. The DNA for the CDR3 is TGTGCCAGCAGTGAATGGGGTCCGGATGGGGGGAGCTCCTACGAGCAGTACTTC. This translates into CASSEWGPDGGSSYEQYF.

CDR3 amino acids: CASSLYGREDQETQYF. CDR3 in DNA: TGTGCCAGCAGCTTATACGGCAGGGAGGACCAAGAGACCCAGTACTTC. The V call is TRBV13, the J call TRBJ2-5; TRBD2 is a possible D gene (6 bases). CDR1 is PRHDT, CDR2 FYEKMQ, per germline (reference sequence). The V gene lost 2 bases and the J gene lost 0 bases, with 13 bases spanning the gap. The CDR3 contains 16 residues.

The rearrangement joins TRBV6-5 to TRBJ1-2; D might be TRBD1 (6 bases). Trimming shortened V by 5 bases and J by 6 bases, and 16 bases separated the two germline ends. The germline CDR1 and CDR2 sequences are MNHEY and SVGAGI. The CDR3 consists of 14 residues. For the CDR3, the DNA is TGTGCCAGCAGTCAAAGTGACAGGCTACATGGCTACACCTTC. Its protein product is CASSQSDRLHGYTF.

The chain couples TRBV18 to TRBJ2-7; TRBD2 aligns across 8 bases. Germline CDR1 KGHSH, CDR2 LQKENI. The CDR3 contains 15 residues. V shed 4 bases and J 4 bases; nucleotides not matched to a gene: 9. DNA for the CDR3: TGTGCCAGCTCACAAATACTAGCGGATGAATACGAGCAGTACTTC. This gives the protein CASSQILADEYEQYF.

This chain connects TRBV27 to TRBJ2-1; TRBD2 aligns across 9 bases. Looked up from germline, CDR1 is MNHEY and CDR2 is SMNVEV (reference sequence). The CDR3 loop spans 13 amino acids. V was pared by 5 bases and J by 12 bases, with 8 bases of the junction left unmatched. CDR3 amino acids: CASSRASGASQFF. The CDR3 DNA follows: TGTGCCAGCAGTCGGGCTAGCGGGGCTTCGCAGTTCTTC.

This chain connects TRBV5-8 to TRBJ2-5; 7 bases are a match to TRBD2. Germline CDR1 SGHTS, CDR2 YDEGEE. The length of the CDR3 is 14 residues. V lost 3 bases to trimming and J lost 5 bases; unmatched junction nucleotides: 7. The CDR3 DNA is TGTGCCAGCAGCTCTCCCGGGGGGACTGAGACCCAGTACTTC. This gives the protein CASSSPGGTETQYF.

The chain couples TRBV5-6 to TRBJ2-7; D remains ambiguous. The CDR3 loop spans 12 amino acids. Trimming removed 3 bases at V and 9 bases at J, with 13 bases between. Germline V CDR1 and CDR2: SGHDT, YYEEEE. The CDR3 protein is CASSSRSSGQYF. DNA for the CDR3: TGTGCCAGCAGCTCCCGGTCTTCGGGGCAGTACTTC.

This clone appeared a few times. J is TRBJ2-7 and V is TRBV13; D not resolved. Trimming removed 4 bases at V and 0 bases at J, with 4 bases between. This CDR3 has 12 residues. Germline assignment: CDR1 PRHDT and CDR2 FYEKMQ (reference sequence). CDR3 loop: CASSSISYEQYF. In DNA form, the CDR3 reads TGTGCCAGCAGCTCTATCTCCTACGAGCAGTACTTC. The full variable domain, its missing parts supplied by reference TRBV13 and TRBJ2-7, is AAGVIQSPRHLIKEKRETATLKCYPIPRHDTVYWYQQGPGQDPQFLISFYEKMQSDKGSIPDRFSAQQFSDYHSELNMSSLELGDSALYFCASSSISYEQYFGPGTRLTVT.

The chain carries TRBV14 and TRBJ1-1; no clear D. This CDR3 has 15 amino acids. The germline CDR1 and CDR2 sequences are SGHDN and FVKESK. Trimming shortened V by 7 bases and J by 1 base, and 16 bases separated the two germline ends. The CDR3 DNA reads TGTGCCAGCACCCCGACACGACAAAGGAACACTGAAGCTTTCTTT. This encodes CASTPTRQRNTEAFF.

The CDR3 loop is CASSRASGRGFADTQYF. In DNA form, the CDR3 reads TGTGCCAGCAGCCGGGCCTCGGGGAGGGGGTTCGCAGATACGCAGTATTTT. The rearrangement uses TRBV5-7 and TRBJ2-3; possible D gene TRBD2, 7 bases. TRBV5-7 is filed as an ORF, its function uncertain. CDR3 size: 17 residues. The V end lost 4 bases, the J end lost 4 bases, and 22 bases lay between the germline ends.

The chain joins TRBV5-1 to TRBJ1-6; unclear D gene. This CDR3 is built from 14 residues. Germline-derived CDR1 and CDR2 are SGHRS and YFSETQ. V shed 1 base and J shed 8 bases, with 10 bases lying between them. The CDR3 loop reads CASSLLGRDSPLHF. CDR3 in DNA: TGCGCCAGCAGCTTGCTGGGGAGGGATTCACCCCTCCACTTT.

The rearrangement links TRBV28 to TRBJ2-3, with D perhaps matching TRBD1 (6 bases). Germline V gives CDR1 MDHEN, CDR2 SYDVKM. V shed 9 bases and J shed 6 bases, with 22 bases lying between them. There are 15 residues in the CDR3. The CDR3 sequence: CASSRRGAGEDTQYF. CDR3 DNA sequence: TGTGCCAGTTCCCGTCGTGGGGCAGGGGAGGATACGCAGTATTTT.

This rearrangement joins TRBV2 to TRBJ2-7; D is possibly TRBD1 (6 bases). CDR1 and CDR2 (germline): SNHLY, FYNNEI. V lost 4 bases and J 7 bases, leaving 14 bases between the germline ends. The CDR3 covers 13 residues. The CDR3 DNA follows: TGTGCCAGCAGTGTGACCACAAGGGGGGAGCAGTACTTC. Translating gives CASSVTTRGEQYF.

The V and J genes are TRBV28 and TRBJ1-4; perhaps TRBD1 as D (5 bases). Germline CDR1 is MDHEN and CDR2 is SYDVKM. This CDR3 comprises 14 residues. Deletions cut 8 bases from V and 13 bases from J, with 23 bases between. In DNA form, the CDR3 reads TGTGCCAGCCGTTCCTCGCCAGCTTTAGGGGTACTGTTTTTT. The encoded protein is CASRSSPALGVLFF.

The genes are TRBV19 and TRBJ1-5; D is possibly TRBD1 (6 bases). The germline V gene encodes CDR1 LNHDA and CDR2 SQIVND (reference sequence). Trimming took 5 bases from V and 1 from J, leaving 12 bases between them. The CDR3 contains 15 residues. DNA of the CDR3: TGTGCCAGTAGTGTACAGGGTGTGAGCAATCAGCCCCAGCATTTT. This codes for CASSVQGVSNQPQHF.

The J gene is TRBJ2-2, the V gene TRBV5-4, with 9 nucleotides matching TRBD1. There are 16 residues in the CDR3. Germline values: CDR1 SGHNT, CDR2 YYREEE (reference sequence). V was clipped by 3 bases and J by 5 bases; unmatched bases: 8. CDR3 protein: CASSSRRTGATGELFF. DNA of the CDR3: TGTGCCAGCAGCTCGAGAAGGACAGGGGCGACCGGGGAGCTGTTTTTT. The full variable domain, with the rest looked up from reference TRBV5-4 and TRBJ2-2, is ETGVTQSPTHLIKTRGQQVTLRCSSQSGHNTVSWYQQALGQGPQFIFQYYREEENGRGNFPPRFSGLQFPNYSSELNVNALELDDSALYLCASSSRRTGATGELFFGEGSRLTVL.

The V gene is TRBV4-3, the J gene TRBJ1-2, with 9 bases lining up with TRBD1. The germline V gene has CDR1 LGHNA and CDR2 YSLEER. This CDR3 comprises 14 residues. Trimming took 3 bases from V and 4 from J; bases not matched to a gene: 3. In nucleotides, the CDR3 is TGCGCCAGCAGCCAGGCGACAGGGGGCTATGGCTACACCTTC. This translates into CASSQATGGYGYTF.

With respect to this clone: The junction does not match germline at one end; this may be a read error. This chain joins TRBV11-2 and TRBJ1-2; 9 nucleotides match TRBD1. This CDR3 is 15 amino acids long. Germline V lookup: CDR1 SGHAT, CDR2 FQNNGV. CDR3 DNA sequence: TGTGCCAGCAGCCTAGATTACAGGGGGCCAGTTGGCTACACCTTC. It is translated as CASSLDYRGPVGYTF.

This chain links TRBV6-5 with TRBJ1-4; 7 bases map to TRBD1. Germline CDR1 is MNHEY and CDR2 is SVGAGI. J was trimmed by 5 bases and V by 2 bases; bases with no gene match: 5. The CDR3 consists of 15 residues. DNA of the CDR3: TGTGCCAGCAGTTACCTGACAGGGTCAAATGAAAAACTGTTTTTT. It translates to CASSYLTGSNEKLFF.

The chain joins TRBV11-3 to TRBJ2-2, with TRBD1 matching 7 bases. V trimming: 1 base; J trimming: 3 bases; junction bases outside the gene matches: 2. The CDR3 length is 15 residues. Germline CDR1 reads SGHNT; CDR2 reads YENEEA. CDR3 loop: CASSLVGTDTGELFF. CDR3 sequence (DNA): TGTGCCAGCAGCTTAGTAGGGACAGACACCGGGGAGCTGTTTTTT.

The V call is TRBV28, the J call TRBJ1-6; D may be TRBD1 (5 bases). Per germline, CDR1 MDHEN and CDR2 SYDVKM. This CDR3 is built from 14 residues. V gave up 3 bases and J gave up 5 bases, with 8 bases separating them. CDR3 sequence (DNA): TGTGCCAGCAGTTTCCCACAGGATAATTCACCCCTCCACTTT. Translation: CASSFPQDNSPLHF.

This chain joins TRBV5-5 and TRBJ2-1, with TRBD1 matching over 8 bases. V was clipped by 2 bases and J by 10 bases; unmatched bases: 11. The CDR3 has 15 amino acids. Per germline, CDR1 SGHKS and CDR2 YYEKEE (reference sequence). CDR3 sequence reads: CASSFRQGNSQEQFF. The CDR3 DNA sequence: TGTGCCAGCAGCTTCAGACAGGGGAATTCTCAGGAGCAGTTCTTC.

CDR3 loop: CASSSERSSYEQYF. CDR3 sequence (DNA): TGCGCCAGCAGCTCTGAGCGGAGCTCCTACGAGCAGTACTTC. This sequence joins TRBV5-1 and TRBJ2-5; TRBD2 might be the D (5 bases). The J call may not be correct, given that the DNA end is closer to TRBJ2-7. The CDR3 consists of 14 residues. Germline V gene data show CDR1 as SGHRS and CDR2 as YFSETQ.

The chain is built from TRBV5-1 and TRBJ2-2, with TRBD1 identical over 7 bases. This CDR3 comprises 15 residues. J gave up 4 bases and V 2 bases, and 5 bases lay outside the gene matches. Germline CDR1 is SGHRS and CDR2 is YFSETQ. The CDR3 region has the DNA TGCGCCAGCAGCTTCTCAGGGGGAAGCACCGGGGAGCTGTTTTTT. Protein sequence: CASSFSGGSTGELFF. The full variable domain, in which reference TRBV5-1 and TRBJ2-2 provide the parts outside the CDR3, is KAGVTQTPRYLIKTRGQQVTLSCSPISGHRSVSWYQQTPGQGLQFLFEYFSETQRNKGNFPGRFSGRQFSNSRSEMNVSTLELGDSALYLCASSFSGGSTGELFFGEGSRLTVL.

This chain uses TRBV7-2 with TRBJ2-1; D perhaps matches TRBD2 (6 bases). The V gene's germline CDR1 is SGHTA and CDR2 FQGNSA. The CDR3 has 14 amino acids. V dropped 5 bases and J dropped 8 bases, with 16 bases sitting between them. The CDR3 is CASSRSRGAHEQFF. CDR3 DNA: TGTGCCAGCAGCAGAAGTCGCGGGGCCCATGAGCAGTTCTTC.

V usage is TRBV10-1 and J usage is TRBJ2-1; 12 bases map to TRBD2. Germline-derived CDR1 and CDR2 are WNHNN and SYGVQD (reference sequence). The CDR3 totals 14 residues. Germline trimming cut 6 bases from V and 10 bases from J; bases unmatched to any gene: 7. CDR3 region: CASRETSGGGEQFF. The CDR3 DNA reads TGCGCCAGCAGAGAGACTAGCGGGGGAGGCGAGCAGTTCTTC.